This T cell receptor (beta chain) was retrieved from a study of long-term antiretroviral therapy in people with HIV. Whole-study results and caveats: Regardless of time point, clones expanded before ART dominated the repertoire. Diversity increased after ART yet remained lower than in transplant donor controls. Control repertoires displayed wider CDR3 length ranges than the HIV repertoires.

V gave up 5 bases and J gave up 9 bases, with 14 bases separating them. CDR3 length equals 12 residues. Germline lookup yields CDR1 SEHNR and CDR2 FQNEAQ (reference sequence). Version v3.0 of the immunoSEQ assay was performed at survey level. The study targeted 40,000-50,000 T-cell genomes per sample in sequencing. Data came from immunoSEQ multiplex PCR; TCRdb stores just in-frame clones and leaves some out. The table lists about 35,000 clones, around three quarters of them singletons. This clone was counted a few times. Its antigen remains unidentified. The TCR sequence derives from a woman in her fifties or sixties with HIV. The material was unsorted PBMCs, obtained 2 years after starting antiretroviral therapy. V usage is TRBV7-9 and J usage is TRBJ2-7; no clear D gene. The CDR3 DNA reads TGTGCCAGCAGCCTAGAACATACCGTGCAGTACTTC. This sequence encodes CASSLEHTVQYF.